The 2 T cell receptor beta chains given below trace back to one sample, sequenced in a study of OX40 agonist ivuxolimab in advanced cancers. The data were produced by immunoSEQ multiplex PCR, yet TCRdb's version contains in-frame clones alone and is incomplete. The sample lists roughly 49,000 clones, over 75% occurring once. The input for sequencing was CD4+ or CD8+ T cells sorted from blood, taken in a trial of the OX40 agonist ivuxolimab. These receptors all come from an adult with an advanced solid tumor such as melanoma, head and neck, liver or kidney cancer.

The chain combines TRBV6-5 with TRBJ1-3; D remains unclear. The CDR3 length is 15 residues. Germline CDR1 is MNHEY and CDR2 is SVGAGI. The V end was cut by 4 bases, the J end by 4 bases, with 14 bases between. CDR3 residues: CASSLRAEPGNTIYF. CDR3 coding DNA: TGTGCCAGCAGTTTACGGGCGGAGCCCGGAAACACCATATATTTT.

The genes are TRBV7-6 and TRBJ2-7, with 9 positions matching TRBD1. The CDR3 loop spans 15 amino acids. Germline values: CDR1 SGHVS, CDR2 FNYEAQ. V was pared by 0 bases and J by 4 bases, with 4 bases of the junction left unmatched. The DNA for the CDR3 is TGTGCCAGCAGCTTAGCGGGGGGACAGGGATACGAGCAGTACTTC. Translating gives CASSLAGGQGYEQYF.